This is a list of T cell receptor beta chains from one sample in a study of blood T cell repertoires in COVID-19. Data came from immunoSEQ multiplex PCR; TCRdb stores just in-frame clones and leaves some out. The sample records approximately 250,000 clones, 82% being singletons. Sequencing was done on a sample of PBMCs or T cells enriched from blood (not recorded which). The source of these receptors is a man aged 35-49 years who had recovered from COVID-19. Each CDR3 is given with its conserved first and last residue. The order of the fields is CDR3 protein, CDR3 DNA, clone size, J gene, D gene, V gene. The D gene is left open where the match is weak. For some rows the clone size is stated as once, few or many, or as a class when expanded; others skip it.

CASSAKTGLNSPLHF TGCGCCAGCAGCGCCAAGACAGGGCTGAATTCACCCCTCCACTTT once TRBJ1-6 TRBD1 TRBV5-1
CASKQSAGSNTEAFF TGTGCCAGCAAACAGTCTGCAGGGTCGAACACTGAAGCTTTCTTT - TRBJ1-1 - TRBV2
CASSIQPGLAGETQYF TGTGCCAGTAGTATCCAACCGGGACTAGCTGGGGAGACCCAGTACTTC - TRBJ2-5 TRBD2 TRBV19
CASSVGASYYEQYF TGTGCCAGCAGTGTTGGGGCGAGCTACTACGAGCAGTACTTC once TRBJ2-7 - TRBV28
CASSPFIYNQPQHF TGCGCCAGCAGCCCTTTTATCTACAATCAGCCCCAGCATTTT - TRBJ1-5 - TRBV10-2
CASSLATTRADQPQHF TGTGCCAGCAGCTTAGCGACGACCAGGGCGGATCAGCCCCAGCATTTT - TRBJ1-5 - TRBV7-8
CASSPHTYYEQYF TGTGCCAGCAGCCCTCACACATACTACGAGCAGTACTTC once TRBJ2-7 - TRBV3-1/TRBV3-2
CASLQGANYNSPLHF TGTGCCAGTTTACAGGGGGCAAACTATAATTCACCCCTCCACTTT - TRBJ1-6 TRBD1 TRBV28
CASSLAREGRQPQHF TGTGCCAGCAGCTTAGCGCGCGAGGGCCGTCAGCCCCAGCATTTT - TRBJ1-5 - TRBV7-9
CASSLRQVYNSPLHF TGTGCCAGCAGCCTGCGACAGGTCTATAATTCACCCCTCCACTTT - TRBJ1-6 - TRBV7-2
CASSQRNETASQRTPPGHGYTF TGTGCCAGCAGCCAACGAAATGAAACGGCCAGTCAGCGCACCCCACCAGGGCATGGCTACACCTTC - TRBJ1-2 - TRBV3-1/TRBV3-2
CASSLGGGKSYEQYF TGTGCCAGCAGTTTAGGGGGGGGGAAATCCTACGAGCAGTACTTC - TRBJ2-7 TRBD2 TRBV28
CASSSWPGGYEQYF TGTGCCAGCAGTTCATGGCCGGGGGGCTACGAGCAGTACTTC - TRBJ2-7 TRBD2 TRBV28
CAWVGTGRTGELFF TGTGCCTGGGTTGGGACAGGGAGGACCGGGGAGCTGTTTTTT - TRBJ2-2 TRBD1 TRBV30
CASSFRELAETQYF TGTGCCAGCAGCTTCCGGGAGTTGGCAGAGACCCAGTACTTC few TRBJ2-5 - TRBV7-9
CASSFHQQFPPQRTQETQYF TGTGCCAGCAGTTTCCACCAGCAGTTCCCCCCCCAGAGGACTCAAGAGACCCAGTACTTC - TRBJ2-5 - TRBV28
CASRLRGQEQQPQHF TGTGCCAGCAGACTGCGGGGGCAGGAGCAACAGCCCCAGCATTTT - TRBJ1-5 - TRBV11-2
CASSQGPRAGPGSEQFF TGCGCCAGCAGCCAAGGGCCCAGGGCGGGGCCAGGGAGTGAGCAGTTCTTC - TRBJ2-1 - TRBV4-1
CASSPKSGGITDTQYF TGTGCCAGCAGCCCCAAATCTGGGGGGATCACAGATACGCAGTATTTT - TRBJ2-3 - TRBV2